What follows are 3 T cell receptor beta chains derived from one specimen sequenced in a study of shared clonotypes between healthy human individuals. Profiled with immunoSEQ multiplex PCR; TCRdb holds only in-frame clones, not every one. The sample includes 2,500,000 or so clones, roughly 93% of them seen just once. Sequenced sample: naive CD4+ T cells from PBMCs. Subset specified: CD45RA+ positively selected. The receptors shown here come from a man between 18 and 35 years old in good health. Some clones in this sample may be carry-over from other donors' samples.

This CDR3 is CASSVANTEAFF. The DNA for the CDR3 is TGTGCCAGCAGTGTAGCCAACACTGAAGCTTTCTTT. The V gene is TRBV2, the J gene TRBJ1-1; D gene uncertain. The germline V and J ends were trimmed by 4 bases and 2 bases, with 5 bases remaining between them. This CDR3 has 12 residues. Germline-derived CDR1 and CDR2 are SNHLY and FYNNEI.

The V call is TRBV6-4, the J call TRBJ2-6, with 8 bases aligning to TRBD2. Germline-derived CDR1 and CDR2 are MRHNA and SNTAGT. This CDR3 is built from 16 residues. V shed 3 bases and J 2 bases; nucleotides not matched to a gene: 3. In DNA, the CDR3 is TGTGCCAGCAGTGATCGAGCGGGGGCTGGGGCCAACGTCCTGACTTTC. Amino acids: CASSDRAGAGANVLTF.

This clone was detected once. The chain uses TRBV27 and TRBJ1-2; weak D call: TRBD1 (6 bases). V lost 10 bases and J 8 bases, leaving 29 bases between the germline ends. This CDR3 is 16 amino acids long. The germline V gene has CDR1 MNHEY and CDR2 SMNVEV (reference sequence). CDR3 loop: CATRPPRGGALGGYTF. CDR3 nucleotides: TGTGCCACCAGACCTCCTCGGGGGGGGGCTTTAGGGGGCTACACCTTC.